This T cell receptor (beta chain) stems from a study of cytomegalovirus exposure and HLA in healthy donors. Vbeta (60) and Jbeta (13) primers were used in the PCR. Only in-frame clones appear in the TCRdb table, and some are missing; sequencing was by immunoSEQ multiplex PCR. Here the sample table reports 45,000 to 70,000 clones. In terms of frequency, this clone is medium-sized (0.01 to 0.1%). Antigen specificity is unknown. General study results and limits: Associated with cytomegalovirus, according to the listing, were fewer than 200 TCR beta chains. Most CMV-associated TCR beta chains were later found to appear HLA-restricted.

J was trimmed by 5 bases and V by 1 base; bases with no gene match: 7. The germline gives CDR1 PRHDT, CDR2 FYEKMQ (reference sequence). The CDR3 is 16 residues long. The V gene is TRBV13, the J gene TRBJ2-1, with 8 positions matching TRBD1. The sequenced sample consisted of PBMCs. This TCR was recovered from a woman aged 45-60 years in good health and CMV-seropositive. CDR3 protein: CASSLAGQGAHNEQFF. The CDR3 bases are TGTGCCAGCAGCTTAGCGGGCCAGGGGGCTCACAATGAGCAGTTCTTC.